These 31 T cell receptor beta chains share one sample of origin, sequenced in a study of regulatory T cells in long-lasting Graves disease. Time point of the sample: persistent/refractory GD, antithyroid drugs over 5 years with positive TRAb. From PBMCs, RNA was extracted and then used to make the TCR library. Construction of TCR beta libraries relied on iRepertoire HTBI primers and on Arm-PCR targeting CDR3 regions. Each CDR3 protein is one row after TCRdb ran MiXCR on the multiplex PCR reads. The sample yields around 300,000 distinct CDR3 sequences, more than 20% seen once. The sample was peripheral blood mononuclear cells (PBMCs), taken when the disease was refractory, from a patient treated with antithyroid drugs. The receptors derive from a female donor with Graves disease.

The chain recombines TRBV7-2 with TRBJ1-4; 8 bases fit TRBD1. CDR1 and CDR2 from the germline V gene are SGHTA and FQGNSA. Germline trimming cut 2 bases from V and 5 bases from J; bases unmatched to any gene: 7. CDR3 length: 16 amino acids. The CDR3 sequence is CASSLRGTGGNEKLFF. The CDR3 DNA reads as TGTGCCAGCAGCTTACGCGGAACAGGGGGAAATGAAAAACTGTTTTTT.

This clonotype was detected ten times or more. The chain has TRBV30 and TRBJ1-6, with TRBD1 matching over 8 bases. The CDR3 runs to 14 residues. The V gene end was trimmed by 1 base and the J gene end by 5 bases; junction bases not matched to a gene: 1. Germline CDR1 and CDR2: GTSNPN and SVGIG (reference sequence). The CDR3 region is CAWSAGQDNSPLHF. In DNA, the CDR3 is TGTGCCTGGAGTGCGGGACAGGATAATTCACCCCTCCACTTT.

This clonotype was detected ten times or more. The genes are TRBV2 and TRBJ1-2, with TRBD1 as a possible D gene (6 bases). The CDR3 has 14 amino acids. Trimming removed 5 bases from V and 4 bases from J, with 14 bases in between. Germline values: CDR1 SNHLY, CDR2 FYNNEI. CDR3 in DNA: TGTGCCAGCAGTAAGGACAGTTCAACCTATGGCTACACCTTC. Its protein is CASSKDSSTYGYTF.

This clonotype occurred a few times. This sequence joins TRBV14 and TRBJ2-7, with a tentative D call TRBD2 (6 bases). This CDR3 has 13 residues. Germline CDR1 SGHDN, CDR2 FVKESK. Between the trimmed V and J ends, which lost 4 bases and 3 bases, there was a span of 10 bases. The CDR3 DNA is TGTGCCAGCAGCCGCACGGACTACTACGAGCAGTACTTC. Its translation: CASSRTDYYEQYF.

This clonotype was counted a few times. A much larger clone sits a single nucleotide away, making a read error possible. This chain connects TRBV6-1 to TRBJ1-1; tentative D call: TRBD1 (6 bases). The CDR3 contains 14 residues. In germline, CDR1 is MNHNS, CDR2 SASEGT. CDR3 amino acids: CASSPRQDLTEALF. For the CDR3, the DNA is TGTGCCAGCAGTCCCAGACAGGATCTAACTGAAGCTCTCTTT.

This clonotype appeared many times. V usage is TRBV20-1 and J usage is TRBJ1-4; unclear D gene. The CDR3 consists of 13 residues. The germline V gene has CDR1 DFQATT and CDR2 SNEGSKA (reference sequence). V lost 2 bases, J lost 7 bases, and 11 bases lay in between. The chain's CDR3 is CSARSVTAEKLFF. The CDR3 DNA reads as TGCAGTGCTAGAAGTGTGACGGCTGAAAAACTGTTTTTT.

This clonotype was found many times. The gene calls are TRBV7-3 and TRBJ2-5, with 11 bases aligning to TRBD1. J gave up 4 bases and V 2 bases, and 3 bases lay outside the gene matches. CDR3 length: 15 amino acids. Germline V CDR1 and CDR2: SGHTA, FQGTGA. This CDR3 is CASSLGTGGGETQYF. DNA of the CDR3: TGTGCCAGCAGCTTAGGGACAGGGGGAGGAGAGACCCAGTACTTC.

CDR3 DNA: TGTGCCAGCAACGCAGGATCCTACGAGCAGTACTTC. Its translation: CASNAGSYEQYF. V is TRBV2 and J is TRBJ2-7; no definite D call. V was trimmed by 7 bases and J by 1 base, leaving 8 bases between them. The CDR3 runs to 12 residues. Germline-derived CDR1 and CDR2 are SNHLY and FYNNEI.

DNA for the CDR3: TGCGCCAGCAGTGACCCCCGGGACAGGCAAGCTAACTATGGCTACACCTTC. It yields the protein CASSDPRDRQANYGYTF. J is TRBJ1-2 and V is TRBV10-1, with 8 bases lining up with TRBD1. After removal of 3 bases from V and 0 bases from J, the junction contained 9 bases not matched to a gene. CDR1 and CDR2 (germline): WNHNN, SYGVQD (reference sequence). The CDR3 is made up of 17 amino acids.

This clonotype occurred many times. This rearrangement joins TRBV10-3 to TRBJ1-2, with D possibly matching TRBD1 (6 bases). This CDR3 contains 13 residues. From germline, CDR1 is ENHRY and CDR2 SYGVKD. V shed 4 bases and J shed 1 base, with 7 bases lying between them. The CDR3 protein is CAISAQGNYGYTF. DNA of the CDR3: TGTGCCATCAGTGCACAGGGTAACTATGGCTACACCTTC.

Written as DNA, the CDR3 is TGTGCCACCAGTGCCCTGGGTCTGTACGGGGAGCTGTTTTTT. Protein product: CATSALGLYGELFF. The chain carries TRBV24-1 and TRBJ2-2; D ambiguous. Deletions cut 5 bases from V and 7 bases from J, with 13 bases between. Germline V CDR1 and CDR2: KGHDR, SFDVKD. This CDR3 spans 14 amino acids.

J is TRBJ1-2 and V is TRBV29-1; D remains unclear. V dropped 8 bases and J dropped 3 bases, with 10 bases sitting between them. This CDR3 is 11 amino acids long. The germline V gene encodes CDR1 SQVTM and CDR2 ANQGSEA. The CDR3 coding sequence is TGCAGCTCGCAGACCGACTATGGCTACACCTTC. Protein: CSSQTDYGYTF.

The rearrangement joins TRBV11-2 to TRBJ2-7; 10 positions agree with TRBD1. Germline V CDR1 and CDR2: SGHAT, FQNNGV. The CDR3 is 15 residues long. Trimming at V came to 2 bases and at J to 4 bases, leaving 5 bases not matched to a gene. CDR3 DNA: TGTGCCAGCAGCTTATTGACAGGGGGCCTTTACGAGCAGTACTTC. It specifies CASSLLTGGLYEQYF.

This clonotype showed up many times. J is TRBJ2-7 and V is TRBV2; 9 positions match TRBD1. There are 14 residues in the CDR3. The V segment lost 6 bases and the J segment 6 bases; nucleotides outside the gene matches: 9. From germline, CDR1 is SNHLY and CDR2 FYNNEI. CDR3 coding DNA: TGTGCCAGCAGCACCGGACAGGGGCTCTCCGAGCAGTACTTC. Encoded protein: CASSTGQGLSEQYF.

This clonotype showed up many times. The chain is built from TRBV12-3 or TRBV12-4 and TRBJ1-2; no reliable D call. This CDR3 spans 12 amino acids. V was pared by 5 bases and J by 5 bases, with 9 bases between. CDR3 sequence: CASSTQAYGYTF. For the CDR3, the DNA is TGTGCCAGCAGTACCCAGGCTTATGGCTACACCTTC.

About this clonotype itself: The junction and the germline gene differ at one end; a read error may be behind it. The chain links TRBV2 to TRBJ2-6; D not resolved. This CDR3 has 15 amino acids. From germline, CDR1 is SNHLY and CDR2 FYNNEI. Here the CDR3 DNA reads TGTGCCAGCGAAGGCCCTGACTCTGGGACCAACGTCCTGACTTTC. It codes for CASEGPDSGTNVLTF.

CDR3 sequence: CASSPEGTLGEQYF. In nucleotides, the CDR3 is TGTGCCAGCAGTCCCGAAGGGACTCTAGGGGAGCAGTACTTC. The rearrangement joins TRBV27 to TRBJ2-7; D perhaps matches TRBD2 (6 bases). Germline assignment: CDR1 MNHEY and CDR2 SMNVEV (reference sequence). Trimming removed 5 bases from V and 7 bases from J, with 18 bases in between. The CDR3 is 14 residues long.

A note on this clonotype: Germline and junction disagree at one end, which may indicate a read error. In DNA, the CDR3 is TGTGCCAGCAGCTTGATAGTTCGGGCAGAAACTGGAAACACCATATATTTT. Translation gives CASSLIVRAETGNTIYF. The chain employs TRBV5-1 and TRBJ1-3; no clear D gene. Germline V lookup: CDR1 SGHRS, CDR2 YFSETQ. The length of the CDR3 is 17 residues.

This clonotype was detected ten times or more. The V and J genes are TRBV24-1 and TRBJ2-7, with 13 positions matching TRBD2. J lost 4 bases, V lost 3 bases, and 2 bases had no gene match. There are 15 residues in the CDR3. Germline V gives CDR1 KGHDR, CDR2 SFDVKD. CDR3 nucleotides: TGTGCCACCAGTGATGGGACTAGCGGGATTTACGAGCAGTACTTC. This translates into CATSDGTSGIYEQYF.

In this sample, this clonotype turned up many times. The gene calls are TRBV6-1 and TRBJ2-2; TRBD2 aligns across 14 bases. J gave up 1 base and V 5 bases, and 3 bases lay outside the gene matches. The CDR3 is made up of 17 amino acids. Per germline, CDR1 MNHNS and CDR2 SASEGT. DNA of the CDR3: TGTGCCAGCAGTCGCGGACTAGCGGGAGGGAACACCGGGGAGCTGTTTTTT. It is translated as CASSRGLAGGNTGELFF.

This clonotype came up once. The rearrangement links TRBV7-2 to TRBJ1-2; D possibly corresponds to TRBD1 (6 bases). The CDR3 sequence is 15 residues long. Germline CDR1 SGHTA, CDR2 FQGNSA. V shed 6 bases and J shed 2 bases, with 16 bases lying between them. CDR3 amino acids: CASSYSDRPNYGYTF. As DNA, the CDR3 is TGTGCCAGCAGTTACTCGGACAGACCCAACTATGGCTACACCTTC.

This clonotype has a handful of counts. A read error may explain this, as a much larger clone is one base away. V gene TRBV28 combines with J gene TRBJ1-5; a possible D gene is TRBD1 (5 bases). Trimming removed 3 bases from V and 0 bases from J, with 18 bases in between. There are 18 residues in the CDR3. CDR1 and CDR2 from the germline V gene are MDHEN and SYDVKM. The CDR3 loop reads CASSFIRTGLYSNQPQHF. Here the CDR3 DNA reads TGTGCCAGCAGTTTCATACGTACAGGATTATATAGCAATCAGCCCCAGCATTTT.

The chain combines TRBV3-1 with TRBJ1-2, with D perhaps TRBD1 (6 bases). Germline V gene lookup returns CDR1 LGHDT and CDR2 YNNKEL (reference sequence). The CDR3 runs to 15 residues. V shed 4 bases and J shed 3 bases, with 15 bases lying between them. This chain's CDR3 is CASSPPRTDYYGYTF. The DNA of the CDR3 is TGTGCCAGCAGCCCACCCAGGACAGATTACTATGGCTACACCTTC.

This CDR3 is CASARQNSGNTIYF. Written as DNA, the CDR3 is TGTGCCAGCGCTCGACAGAACTCTGGAAACACCATATATTTT. The gene calls are TRBV11-1 and TRBJ1-3; maybe TRBD1 (5 bases). This CDR3 has 14 amino acids. CDR1 and CDR2 from the germline V gene are SGHAT and FQDESV (reference sequence). Trimming cost V 8 bases and J 0 bases, with 11 bases left between them.

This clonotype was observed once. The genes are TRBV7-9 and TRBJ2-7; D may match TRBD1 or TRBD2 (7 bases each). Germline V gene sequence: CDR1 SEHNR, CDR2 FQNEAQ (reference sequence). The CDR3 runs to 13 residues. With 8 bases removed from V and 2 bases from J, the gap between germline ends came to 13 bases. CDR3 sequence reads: CASGLDRAYEQYF. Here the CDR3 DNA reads TGTGCCAGCGGACTAGACAGGGCCTACGAGCAGTACTTC.

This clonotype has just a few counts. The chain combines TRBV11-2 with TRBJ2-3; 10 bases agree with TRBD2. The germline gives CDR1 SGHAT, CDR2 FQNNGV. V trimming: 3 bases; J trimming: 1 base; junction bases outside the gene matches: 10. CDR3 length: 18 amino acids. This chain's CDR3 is CASSFLAGDTFGTDTQYF. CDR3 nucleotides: TGTGCCAGCAGCTTCCTAGCGGGAGATACCTTCGGCACAGATACGCAGTATTTT.

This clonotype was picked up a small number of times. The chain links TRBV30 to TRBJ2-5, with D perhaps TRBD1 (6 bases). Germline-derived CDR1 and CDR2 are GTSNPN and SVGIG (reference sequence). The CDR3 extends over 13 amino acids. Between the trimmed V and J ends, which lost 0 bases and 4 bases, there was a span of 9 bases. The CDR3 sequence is CAWSVPGAETQYF. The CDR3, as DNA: TGTGCCTGGAGTGTACCAGGGGCAGAGACCCAGTACTTC.

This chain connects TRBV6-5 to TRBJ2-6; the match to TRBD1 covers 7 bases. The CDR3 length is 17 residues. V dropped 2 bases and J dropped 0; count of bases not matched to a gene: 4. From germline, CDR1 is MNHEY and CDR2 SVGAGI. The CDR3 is CASSYQYRGSGANVLTF. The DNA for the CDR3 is TGTGCCAGCAGTTACCAATACAGGGGCTCTGGGGCCAACGTCCTGACTTTC.

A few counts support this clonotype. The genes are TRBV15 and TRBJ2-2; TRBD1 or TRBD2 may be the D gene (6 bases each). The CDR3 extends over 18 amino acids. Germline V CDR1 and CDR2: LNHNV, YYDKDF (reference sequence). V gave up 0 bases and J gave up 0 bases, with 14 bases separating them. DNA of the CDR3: TGTGCCACCAGCAGAGAAAAGGGGGGACGCACGAACACCGGGGAGCTGTTTTTT. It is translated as CATSREKGGRTNTGELFF. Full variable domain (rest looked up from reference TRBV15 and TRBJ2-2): DAMVIQNPRYQVTQFGKPVTLSCSQTLNHNVMYWYQQKSSQAPKLLFHYYDKDFNNEADTPDNFQSRRPNTSFCFLDIRSPGLGDTAMYLCATSREKGGRTNTGELFFGEGSRLTVL.

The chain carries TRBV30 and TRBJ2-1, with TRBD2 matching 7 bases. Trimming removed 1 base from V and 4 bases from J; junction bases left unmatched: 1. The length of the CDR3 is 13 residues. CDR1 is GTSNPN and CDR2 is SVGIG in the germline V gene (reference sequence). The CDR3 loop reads CAWSGGGYNEQFF. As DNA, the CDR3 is TGTGCCTGGAGTGGGGGGGGTTACAATGAGCAGTTCTTC.

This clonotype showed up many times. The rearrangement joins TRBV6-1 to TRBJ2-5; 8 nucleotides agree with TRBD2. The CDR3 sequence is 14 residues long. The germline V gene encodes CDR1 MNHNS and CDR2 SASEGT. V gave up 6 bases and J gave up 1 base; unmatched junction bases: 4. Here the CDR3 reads CASRVGLAQETQYF. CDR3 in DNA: TGTGCCAGCAGGGTCGGACTAGCCCAAGAGACCCAGTACTTC.